This TCR beta chain is from a study of identical twins. The CDR3 sequence is 14 residues long. Germline V CDR1 and CDR2: SGHDT, YYEEEE. Trimming took off 3 bases at V and 7 bases at J, with 11 bases between the two ends. TCRdb independently ran MiXCR on the 5' RACE reads; one entry per CDR3 protein. The sample holds 350,000 to 450,000 distinct CDR3 sequences, roughly 20% seen once. This clonotype has a handful of counts. The V and J genes are TRBV5-6 and TRBJ1-6; D not certain. Sequenced sample: naive T cells sorted from blood. This TCR came from a middle-aged man in good health. The CDR3 DNA is TGTGCCAGCAGCTCCGGCCAGACGAATTCACCCCTCCACTTT. Encoded protein: CASSSGQTNSPLHF.